The 30 T cell receptor beta chains below come from one sample, sequenced in a study of immune heterogeneity within non-small cell lung tumors. A multiplex PCR containing 32 V primers and 13 J primers was used to amplify TCR beta CDR3. One entry per CDR3 protein, called by TCRdb with MiXCR from the multiplex PCR reads. Of some 10,000 distinct CDR3 sequences listed, roughly 30% are singletons. The template consisted of bulk tumor genomic DNA, with 600 ng used per sample. Biopsies that were spaced far apart were taken, several per primary tumor, during surgery. Newly diagnosed with untreated non-small cell lung cancer, the patients underwent curative surgery. The sequencing input was lung tumor tissue. Receptor source: a woman aged 55-70 years with non-small cell lung cancer.

This clonotype is judged medium-sized. The chain is built from TRBV7-8 and TRBJ1-6; TRBD1 agrees at 8 bases. Losses at the gene ends were 8 bases for V and 8 bases for J; bases not matched to a gene: 5. The CDR3 runs 13 residues. Looked up from germline, CDR1 is SGHVS and CDR2 is FQNEAQ. CDR3 in DNA: TGTGCCAGCCGGACAGGGAAGGATTCACCCCTCCACTTT. Its translation: CASRTGKDSPLHF.

This clonotype was found once. This chain links TRBV24-1 with TRBJ2-5; D call uncertain. The V end was cut by 4 bases, the J end by 2 bases, with 7 bases between. Germline-derived CDR1 and CDR2 are KGHDR and SFDVKD. The CDR3 runs 13 residues. The CDR3 protein is CATSDGTQETQYF. The DNA of the CDR3 is TGTGCCACCAGTGACGGAACTCAAGAGACCCAGTACTTC.

This clonotype came up a few times. The chain employs TRBV5-6 and TRBJ2-2; a weak D match, TRBD2 (6 bases). Trimming shortened V by 0 bases and J by 7 bases, and 13 bases separated the two germline ends. CDR3 length equals 15 residues. Germline CDR1 reads SGHDT; CDR2 reads YYEEEE. The CDR3 is CASSLDGREGGELFF. The CDR3 DNA reads as TGTGCCAGCAGCTTGGACGGGAGAGAGGGCGGGGAGCTGTTTTTT.

The chain employs TRBV7-2 and TRBJ2-7; TRBD1 or TRBD2 may be the D gene (5 bases each). The V gene's germline CDR1 is SGHTA and CDR2 FQGNSA. The CDR3 consists of 14 residues. V gave up 1 base and J gave up 3 bases, with 10 bases separating them. CDR3: CASSLEGPLYEQYF. DNA for the CDR3: TGTGCCAGCAGCTTAGAGGGACCCCTCTACGAGCAGTACTTC.

This clonotype appeared a few times. The rearrangement joins TRBV5-6 to TRBJ2-5; 9 nucleotides match TRBD1. With V trimmed by 4 bases and J by 3 bases, 7 bases remained unmatched. Per the germline V gene, CDR1 is SGHDT and CDR2 is YYEEEE. The CDR3 sequence is 15 residues long. This CDR3 is CASSVGQGNEETQYF. The CDR3 nucleotides are TGTGCCAGCAGCGTGGGACAGGGAAACGAAGAGACCCAGTACTTC. Drawing the rest from reference TRBV5-6 and TRBJ2-5, the complete variable domain is DAGVTQSPTHLIKTRGQQVTLRCSPKSGHDTVSWYQQALGQGPQFIFQYYEEEERQRGNFPDRFSGHQFPNYSSELNVNALLLGDSALYLCASSVGQGNEETQYFGPGTRLLVL.

Ten or more counts support this clonotype. The J gene is TRBJ1-2, the V gene TRBV7-9, with a tentative D call TRBD1 (5 bases). The V gene lost 5 bases and the J gene lost 6 bases, with 10 bases spanning the gap. The germline gives CDR1 SEHNR, CDR2 FQNEAQ (reference sequence). The CDR3 spans 12 residues. The CDR3 region is CASSRDADGYTF. The CDR3 DNA reads TGTGCCAGCAGCCGGGACGCCGATGGCTACACCTTC.

This rearrangement joins TRBV20-1 to TRBJ2-1; 10 bases line up with TRBD2. The CDR3 contains 14 residues. V lost 7 bases and J lost 0; bases outside the gene matches: 3. Per the germline V gene, CDR1 is DFQATT and CDR2 is SNEGSKA (reference sequence). CDR3 amino acids: CSGSGRYSYNEQFF. The CDR3 nucleotides read TGCAGTGGTAGCGGGAGGTACTCCTACAATGAGCAGTTCTTC.

This clonotype was recorded at least ten times. The V gene is TRBV10-2, the J gene TRBJ2-1, with a weak D call TRBD2 (5 bases). Between the trimmed V and J ends, which lost 6 bases and 7 bases, there was a span of 19 bases. This CDR3 has 15 amino acids. Germline V gives CDR1 WSHSY, CDR2 SAAADI. The CDR3 is CASRPIGDMRNEQFF. The DNA for the CDR3 is TGCGCCAGCAGGCCCATCGGGGATATGAGGAATGAGCAGTTCTTC.

This chain connects TRBV28 to TRBJ1-5; D unclear. CDR3 length equals 16 residues. Per germline, CDR1 MDHEN and CDR2 SYDVKM. V was pared by 4 bases and J by 4 bases, with 17 bases between. CDR3 in amino acids: CASSSTSGMENQPQHF. The CDR3, as DNA: TGTGCCAGCAGTTCCACCTCGGGTATGGAGAATCAGCCCCAGCATTTT.

The table lists this clonotype with many counts. V gene TRBV4-1 combines with J gene TRBJ2-7; D is perhaps TRBD2 (5 bases). The CDR3 is 17 residues long. Germline V CDR1 and CDR2: MGHRA, YSYEKL. Trimming pared 1 base from V and 1 base from J, leaving 17 bases between. In nucleotides, the CDR3 is TGCGCCAGCAGCCAAGCCGCCGGTCGGGGATGGTCCTACGAGCAGTACTTC. This translates into CASSQAAGRGWSYEQYF.

This clonotype is termed medium-sized. The chain carries TRBV20-1 and TRBJ2-7, with no clear D. CDR1 DFQATT and CDR2 SNEGSKA come from the germline V gene (reference sequence). V dropped 0 bases and J dropped 1 base, with 16 bases sitting between them. This CDR3 contains 16 residues. The CDR3 loop reads CSARETASHKSYEQYF. The CDR3 DNA reads as TGCAGTGCTAGAGAGACCGCGAGCCACAAGTCCTACGAGCAGTACTTC.

This clonotype was detected ten times or more. V is TRBV30 and J is TRBJ2-1; 8 bases are shared with TRBD2. The length of the CDR3 is 14 residues. Germline V gene data show CDR1 as GTSNPN and CDR2 as SVGIG (reference sequence). V lost 7 bases and J lost 4; bases outside the gene matches: 9. The CDR3 is CASTSGGGYNEQFF. The DNA of the CDR3 is TGTGCCTCGACCTCGGGCGGGGGGTACAATGAGCAGTTCTTC. The entire variable domain, with the rest obtained from reference TRBV30 and TRBJ2-1, is as follows: SQTIHQWPATLVQPVGSPLSLECTVEGTSNPNLYWYRQAAGRGLQLLFYSVGIGQISSEVPQNLSASRPQDRQFILSSKKLLLSDSGFYLCASTSGGGYNEQFFGPGTRLTVL.

Comments on this clonotype: This may be a read error: a much more frequent sequence differs by one nucleotide. This chain connects TRBV19 to TRBJ1-1; D ambiguous. CDR3 length: 14 residues. Germline CDR1 LNHDA, CDR2 SQIVND (reference sequence). CDR3 in amino acids: CASSITVRNTEASF. The CDR3, as DNA: TGTGCCAGTAGTATTACAGTCCGGAACACTGAAGCTTCCTTT.

This clonotype turned up a few times. The chain links TRBV5-4 to TRBJ2-2; 7 bases fit TRBD2. Germline lookup yields CDR1 SGHNT and CDR2 YYREEE (reference sequence). This CDR3 spans 16 amino acids. V dropped 4 bases and J dropped 5; count of bases not matched to a gene: 11. CDR3 sequence reads: CASSPGLDKGTGELFF. The CDR3 DNA sequence: TGTGCCAGCAGCCCCGGACTAGATAAGGGAACCGGGGAGCTGTTTTTT.

This clonotype was counted only a few times. Possible read error: a much larger clone is one base away. V gene TRBV19 combines with J gene TRBJ2-7, with D maybe TRBD2 (5 bases). The V end was cut by 4 bases, the J end by 0 bases, with 10 bases between. The germline V gene encodes CDR1 LNHDA and CDR2 SQIVND (reference sequence). This CDR3 has 14 amino acids. The CDR3 DNA follows: TGTGCCAGTAGTAAGCGGATCGACTCCTACGAGCAGTACTTC. It specifies CASSKRIDSYEQYF. Full variable domain (missing parts from reference TRBV19 and TRBJ2-7): DGGITQSPKYLFRKEGQNVTLSCEQNLNHDAMYWYRQDPGQGLRLIYYSQIVNDFQKGDIAEGYSVSREKKESFPLTVTSAQKNPTAFYLCASSKRIDSYEQYFGPGTRLTVT.

This clonotype is labeled medium-sized. The J gene is TRBJ1-6, the V gene TRBV30, with TRBD1 matching 7 bases. V lost 1 base and J lost 11; bases outside the gene matches: 14. The CDR3 is made up of 16 amino acids. Germline CDR1 and CDR2: GTSNPN and SVGIG (reference sequence). Here the CDR3 reads CAWSARQGVHRPPLHF. CDR3 nucleotide sequence: TGTGCCTGGAGTGCAAGACAGGGCGTTCACAGACCACCCCTCCACTTT.

This clonotype was seen repeatedly, ten times or more. The chain recombines TRBV19 with TRBJ1-2; D not resolved. Germline CDR1 LNHDA, CDR2 SQIVND (reference sequence). This CDR3 region has 13 residues. Trimming shortened V by 7 bases and J by 3 bases, and 12 bases separated the two germline ends. The CDR3 coding sequence is TGTGCCAGTATTAGTCAGACGGACTATGGCTACACCTTC. It yields the protein CASISQTDYGYTF.

The chain uses TRBV27 and TRBJ1-4; no clear D. There are 13 residues in the CDR3. Trimming removed 6 bases at V and 8 bases at J, with 13 bases between. Per germline, CDR1 MNHEY and CDR2 SMNVEV (reference sequence). The CDR3 coding sequence is TGTGCCAGCAGCCTAGGTAGAGGGGAAAAACTGTTTTTT. As protein: CASSLGRGEKLFF.

This clonotype is categorized as medium-sized. The CDR3 region has the DNA TGTGCCAGCAGCTTACCGGGCTACCAGCCCCAGCATTTT. Its protein product is CASSLPGYQPQHF. The gene calls are TRBV7-8 and TRBJ1-5; no definite D call. Germline-derived CDR1 and CDR2 are SGHVS and FQNEAQ. V lost 2 bases to trimming and J lost 7 bases, with 9 bases between them. This CDR3 is built from 13 residues.

This clonotype is deemed medium-sized. The chain joins TRBV12-3 or TRBV12-4 to TRBJ1-1; D unresolved. V lost 3 bases and J 1 base, leaving 6 bases between the germline ends. The CDR3 consists of 13 residues. DNA for the CDR3: TGTGCCAGCAGTTTGGGTGAGAACACTGAAGCTTTCTTT. Its translation is CASSLGENTEAFF.

About this clonotype itself: One end of the junction fails to match germline, which may point to a read error. This chain connects TRBV6-2 or TRBV6-3 to TRBJ2-3; D is perhaps TRBD1 (5 bases). The CDR3 length is 13 residues. The germline gives CDR1 MNHEY, CDR2 SVGEGT. As DNA, the CDR3 is TGTGCCGGCAGTTACAGGCTTACAGATACGCAGTATTTT. This translates into CAGSYRLTDTQYF.

The chain carries TRBV15 and TRBJ2-5, with D unresolved. Germline CDR1 LNHNV, CDR2 YYDKDF (reference sequence). The CDR3 totals 13 residues. V was cut by 4 bases and J by 0 bases, with 6 bases left in between. CDR3 nucleotide sequence: TGTGCCACCAGCACAGACAACCAAGAGACCCAGTACTTC. Encoded protein: CATSTDNQETQYF.

This clonotype is labeled as medium-sized (0.01 to 0.1%). CDR3 coding DNA: TGTGCCAGCAGCTCTACAGGGTACAATCAGCCCCAGCATTTT. Translated: CASSSTGYNQPQHF. This chain uses TRBV2 with TRBJ1-5, with D possibly TRBD1 on 6 matching bases. The CDR3 runs to 14 residues. Germline CDR1 and CDR2: SNHLY and FYNNEI. V was cut by 6 bases and J by 3 bases, with 12 bases left in between.

This clonotype has ten or more counts. The V and J genes are TRBV27 and TRBJ2-1; D is uncertain. The CDR3 runs to 15 residues. CDR1 is MNHEY, CDR2 SMNVEV, per germline (reference sequence). V lost 7 bases, J lost 0 bases, and 13 bases lay in between. In DNA form, the CDR3 reads TGTGCCAGCATCCCCCGGCCGGCCTCCTACAATGAGCAGTTCTTC. This gives the protein CASIPRPASYNEQFF.

This clonotype was recorded a few times. This sequence joins TRBV9 and TRBJ2-3; D is unresolved. Germline V gene lookup returns CDR1 SGDLS and CDR2 YYNGEE. V was clipped by 4 bases and J by 1 base, with 13 bases between them. This CDR3 spans 15 amino acids. CDR3 DNA sequence: TGTGCCAGCAGCCCAGGACCTGGAGGCACAGATACGCAGTATTTT. Protein sequence: CASSPGPGGTDTQYF.

CDR3 sequence: CSARDQSGVLYEQYF. The CDR3 bases are TGCAGTGCTAGAGATCAATCGGGGGTCCTCTACGAGCAGTACTTC. The chain links TRBV20-1 to TRBJ2-7; possible D gene TRBD2, 6 bases. With 0 bases removed from V and 3 bases from J, the gap between germline ends came to 15 bases. CDR1 and CDR2 (germline): DFQATT, SNEGSKA (reference sequence). The CDR3 is 15 residues long.

On this clonotype: One junction end disagrees with the germline gene, perhaps due to a read error. This chain joins TRBV6-1 and TRBJ2-2; the D is unclear. This CDR3 comprises 11 residues. Germline loops: CDR1 MNHNS, CDR2 SASEGT. The CDR3 region is CPSRVVVELFF. DNA of the CDR3: TGTCCCAGCCGGGTCGTCGTGGAGCTGTTTTTT.

The chain recombines TRBV28 with TRBJ2-1, with D perhaps matching TRBD2 (6 bases). V gave up 5 bases and J gave up 3 bases, with 14 bases separating them. CDR1 and CDR2 (germline): MDHEN, SYDVKM. The CDR3 spans 15 residues. CDR3 sequence (DNA): TGTGCCAGCAGTCCCACCGGGAGACACTACAATGAGCAGTTCTTC. Its protein product is CASSPTGRHYNEQFF.

A remark on this clonotype: With a much larger clone just one base away, this may be a read error. This chain links TRBV10-3 with TRBJ1-5, with D perhaps matching TRBD1 (6 bases). From germline, CDR1 is ENHRY and CDR2 SYGVKD. The CDR3 covers 14 residues. The CDR3 DNA follows: TGTACCATCAAGTCGAACAGGGACAATCAGCCCCAGCATTTT. Translating gives CTIKSNRDNQPQHF.

This clonotype is labeled as medium-sized (0.01 to 0.1%). This chain connects TRBV10-1 to TRBJ2-1; 8 bases are shared with TRBD2. The CDR3 spans 14 residues. Trimming cost V 9 bases and J 0 bases; bases outside gene matches: 4. CDR1 is WNHNN, CDR2 SYGVQD, per germline (reference sequence). The CDR3 reads CASGSGGSYNEQFF. The CDR3 coding sequence is TGCGCCAGTGGAAGCGGGGGCTCCTACAATGAGCAGTTCTTC.